This TCR beta chain was obtained from a study of graft-versus-host responses after intestinal transplantation (dated by TCRdb to the early 2020s). Concerning the study at large: Recipients received multivisceral, liver-intestinal, or isolated intestinal transplants. All recipients received anti-thymocyte globulin induction followed by maintenance tacrolimus and steroids for around 3 years. After intestinal transplantation, graft-versus-host and host-versus-graft alloreactive T cell clones were followed in the graft, circulation and bone marrow using bulk TCR-beta CDR3 sequencing. Alloreactive clones were identified by sequencing pre-transplant mixed lymphocyte reaction products and comparing these products with unstimulated pre-transplant donor and recipient T cells. Of the roughly 23 intestinal transplant recipients enrolled in the cohort, one of whom was a retransplant, a few patients without pretransplant specimens were excluded. A peak of at least 4% donor T cells among recipient peripheral blood mononuclear cells was the definition used for donor T cell macrochimerism. Samples from three later patients were sequenced in-house on an Illumina MiSeq with MiXCR processing rather than by the commercial service.

In the first month after transplant, blood samples were collected up to 4 times, and after that at least monthly when available. From the germline V gene (reference sequence), CDR1 is SEHNR and CDR2 is FQNEAQ. V is clipped by 5 bases and J by 1 base, and the sequence between their germline boundaries is 14 bases long. Its CDR3 holds 15 amino acids, cysteine through phenylalanine. Just CDR3 DNA is preserved here, 45 bases in frame from base 1. Preparation of the library involved the immunoSEQ multiplex PCR assay. For most patients, high-throughput TCR-beta CDR3 sequencing of genomic DNA was performed by Adaptive Biotechnologies. The original methods were these. Adaptive's ImmunoSEQ software supplied the TCR sequencing data for around 19 patients, while MiXCR and VDJtools were used to process a few other patients. Because the origin of CDR3 nucleotide sequences shared between donor and recipient could not be assigned, those sequences were removed. Alloreactive clones required at least 2-fold expansion over unstimulated cells and minimum CFSE-low frequency of 0.002% (template counts) or 0.001% (read counts). Mappable clones were those detected in sequenced pre-transplant spleen, lymph node, or MLR CFSE-low populations of the donor or recipient. The cumulative frequency of alloreactive clones was calculated as a percentage of all sequences, weighted by copy number. As stored in TCRdb, this immuneACCESS dataset retains in-frame rearrangements with V and J assigned. A fraction of the clones does not appear; measured against another copy, unresolved V genes explain less than half of the discrepancy, and the remainder lacks a known reason. V and J calls plus clone size are reproduced from that table; the DNA served to infer D and trimming. For this sample there are about 97,000 clones; around 90% appear just once. In total, the top ten clones hold 15% to 20% of the sample.

In the case of this clone: Its specific antigen is unknown. No base quality values were provided; no much bigger clone lies one nucleotide off.

Results the study describes overall, beyond this receptor: GvH clones were detected in recipient bone marrow, and some appeared earlier in ileal mucosa or blood, consistent with an intestinal mucosal origin. Early after transplant, declines in HvG clones were associated with peak levels of circulating GvH clones. In the allografts of patients with donor T cell macrochimerism, GvH to HvG T cell clonal ratios were high. Conclusions were limited by the relatively low number and heterogeneity of intestinal transplant patients.

The chain links TRBV7-9 with TRBJ1-1; a weak D assignment points to TRBD1 (6 bases agree). The source was PBMCs, collected around 68 weeks after intestinal transplant. The TCR comes from a human patient who received an intestinal transplant, so some T cells may come from the graft donor. The CDR3 sequence is CASSHQGTKNTEAFF. The nucleotides read TGTGCCAGCAGCCATCAGGGGACAAAGAACACTGAAGCTTTCTTT.